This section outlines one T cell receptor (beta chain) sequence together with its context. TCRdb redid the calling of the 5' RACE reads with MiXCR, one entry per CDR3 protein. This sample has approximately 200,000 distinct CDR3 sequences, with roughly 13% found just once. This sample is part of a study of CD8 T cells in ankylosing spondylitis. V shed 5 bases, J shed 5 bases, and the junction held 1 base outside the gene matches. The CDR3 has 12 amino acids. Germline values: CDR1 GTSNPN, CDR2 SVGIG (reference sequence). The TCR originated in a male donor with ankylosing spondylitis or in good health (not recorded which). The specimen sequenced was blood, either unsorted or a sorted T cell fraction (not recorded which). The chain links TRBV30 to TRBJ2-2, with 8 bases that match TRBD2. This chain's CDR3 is CAWRLATGELFF. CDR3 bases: TGTGCCTGGCGACTAGCGACCGGGGAGCTGTTTTTT.